The source of this TCR beta chain is a study of T cell changes during pregnancy in multiple sclerosis. Profiling relied on immunoSEQ multiplex PCR, and the TCRdb table lists in-frame clones only, not all of them. The sample holds 95,000 to 100,000 clones, about nine tenths seen once. J gave up 5 bases and V 0 bases, and 13 bases lay outside the gene matches. Germline CDR1 is SGDLS and CDR2 is YYNGEE. This CDR3 has 18 residues. The receptor's source is a female donor with multiple sclerosis, enrolled in a pregnancy study. J is TRBJ2-1 and V is TRBV9; TRBD2 agrees at 8 bases. Material: peripheral blood, obtained in the second trimester of pregnancy. CDR3 protein: CASSVGRGGTRGNNEQFF. The CDR3 DNA reads TGTGCCAGCAGCGTAGGCAGAGGTGGGACTAGGGGGAACAATGAGCAGTTCTTC.